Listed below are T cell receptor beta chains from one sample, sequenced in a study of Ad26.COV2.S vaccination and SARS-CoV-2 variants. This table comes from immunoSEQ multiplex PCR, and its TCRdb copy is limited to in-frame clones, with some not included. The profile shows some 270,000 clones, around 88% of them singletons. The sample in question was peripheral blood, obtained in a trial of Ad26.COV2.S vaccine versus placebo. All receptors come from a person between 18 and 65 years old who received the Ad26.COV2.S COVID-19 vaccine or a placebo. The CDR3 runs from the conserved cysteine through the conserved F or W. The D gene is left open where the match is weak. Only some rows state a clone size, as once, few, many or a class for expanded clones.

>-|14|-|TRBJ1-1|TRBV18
TGTGCCAGCTCACCCTCGACAGTGAACACTGAAGCTTTCTTT
CASSPSTVNTEAFF
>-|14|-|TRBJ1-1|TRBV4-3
TGCGCCAGCAGCCAATCGACAGAGAACACTGAAGCTTTCTTT
CASSQSTENTEAFF
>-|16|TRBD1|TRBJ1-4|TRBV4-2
TGTGCCAGCAGCCAAGATGGGGGACAGCCAAATAGTGGACTGTTTTTT
CASSQDGGQPNSGLFF
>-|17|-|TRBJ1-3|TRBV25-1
TGTGCCAGCAGTGCGGTGACAGGCCGGATCTCTGGAAACACCATATATTTT
CASSAVTGRISGNTIYF
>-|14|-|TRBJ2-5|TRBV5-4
TGTGCCAGCAGCTCCGGGGGGCAAAAAGAGACCCAGTACTTC
CASSSGGQKETQYF
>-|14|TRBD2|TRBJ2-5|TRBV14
TGTGCCAGCAGCCGGGGACTAGCGGAAGAGACCCAGTACTTC
CASSRGLAEETQYF
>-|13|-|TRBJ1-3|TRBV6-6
TGTGCCCACCGGGCAGGGTCTGGAAACACCATATATTTT
CAHRAGSGNTIYF
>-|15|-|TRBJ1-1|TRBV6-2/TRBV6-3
TGTGCCAGCAGTTACTCGAGGAGACAGAACACTGAAGCTTTCTTT
CASSYSRRQNTEAFF
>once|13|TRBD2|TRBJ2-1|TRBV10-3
TGTGCCATCTCTCCTAGCGGGAGGAATGAGCAGTTCTTC
CAISPSGRNEQFF
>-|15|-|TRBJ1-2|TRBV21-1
TGTGCTAGCAGCCCCCGGGACATATCTAACTATGGCTACACCTTC
CASSPRDISNYGYTF
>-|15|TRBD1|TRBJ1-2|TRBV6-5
TGTGCCAGCAGTTACTCGCTTTCAGGGGGCTATGGCTACACCTTC
CASSYSLSGGYGYTF
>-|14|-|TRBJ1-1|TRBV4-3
TGCGCCAGCAGCCAACTTCGGGAGAACACTGAAGCTTTCTTT
CASSQLRENTEAFF
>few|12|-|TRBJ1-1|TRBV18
TGTGCCAGCTCACCAGGGTACACTGAAGCTTTCTTT
CASSPGYTEAFF
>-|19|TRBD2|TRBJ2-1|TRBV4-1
TGCGCCAGCAGCCTCGGGACTAGCGGGAGGATTGGTTCCTACAATGAGCAGTTCTTC
CASSLGTSGRIGSYNEQFF
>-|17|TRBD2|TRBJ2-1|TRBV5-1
TGCGCCAGCAGCTCCTCGACTAGCGGGAGCTCCTACAATGAGCAGTTCTTC
CASSSSTSGSSYNEQFF
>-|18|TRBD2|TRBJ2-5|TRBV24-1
TGTGCCACCAGTGACCCTCCGGGACTAGCGGGAGAAGGAGAGACCCAGTACTTC
CATSDPPGLAGEGETQYF
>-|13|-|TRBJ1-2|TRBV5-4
TGTGCCAGCAGCTTGGCAGGGCAGAATGGCTACACCTTC
CASSLAGQNGYTF
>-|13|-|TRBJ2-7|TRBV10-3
TGTGCCATCAGTGGCGGCGGCGCCGGCGAGCAGTACTTC
CAISGGGAGEQYF
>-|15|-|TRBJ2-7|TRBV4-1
TGCGCCAGCAGCCCCTCCCCGGGAGCCACATACGAGCAGTACTTC
CASSPSPGATYEQYF
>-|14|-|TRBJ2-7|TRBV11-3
TGTGCCAGCAGCTTAACCCTCCGCCCCTACGAGCAGTACTTC
CASSLTLRPYEQYF
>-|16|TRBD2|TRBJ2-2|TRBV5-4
TGTGCCAGCAGCTCGGGACTAGCGGTTAACACCGGGGAGCTGTTTTTT
CASSSGLAVNTGELFF
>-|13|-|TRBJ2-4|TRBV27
TGTGCCAGCAGTTGGAGGGAACGAAACATTCAGTACTTC
CASSWRERNIQYF
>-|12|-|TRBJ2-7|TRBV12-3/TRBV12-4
TGTGCCAGCCGGTTCGGAGCCTACGAGCAGTACTTC
CASRFGAYEQYF
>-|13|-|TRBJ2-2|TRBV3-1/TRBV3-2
TGTGCCAGCAGCCTTAAGGGCACCGGGGAGCTGTTTTTT
CASSLKGTGELFF
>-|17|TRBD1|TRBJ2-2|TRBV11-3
TGTGCCAGCAGCAAAACAGGGGCCGTAGCGAACACCGGGGAGCTGTTTTTT
CASSKTGAVANTGELFF
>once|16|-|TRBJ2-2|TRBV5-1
TGCGCCAGCAGCCCCCCGTCGGGGGTGAACACCGGGGAGCTGTTTTTT
CASSPPSGVNTGELFF
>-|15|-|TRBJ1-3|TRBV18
TGTGCCAGCTCATCCTCGGAGTACTCTGGAAACACCATATATTTT
CASSSSEYSGNTIYF
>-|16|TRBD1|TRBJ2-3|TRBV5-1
TGCGCCAGCAGCACTCGACAGGGGACCTTAACAGATACGCAGTATTTT
CASSTRQGTLTDTQYF
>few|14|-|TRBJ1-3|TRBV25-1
TGTGCCAGCAGAGACGCCGGCTCTGGAAACACCATATATTTT
CASRDAGSGNTIYF
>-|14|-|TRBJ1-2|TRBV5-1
TGCGCCAGCAGCCCAGTGACAGTCTCCTATGGCTACACCTTC
CASSPVTVSYGYTF
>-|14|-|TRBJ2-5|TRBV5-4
TGTGCCAGCAGGAGGTGGGGGGATGGAGAGACCCAGTACTTC
CASRRWGDGETQYF
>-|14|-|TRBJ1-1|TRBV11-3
TGTGCCAGCAGCGTGGACAGCACTAACACTGAAGCTTTCTTT
CASSVDSTNTEAFF
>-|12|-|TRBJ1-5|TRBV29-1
TGCAGCGTTGGGACGGGAAATCAGCCCCAGCATTTT
CSVGTGNQPQHF
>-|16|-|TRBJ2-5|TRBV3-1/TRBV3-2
TGTGCCAGCAGCCAAGATCGCGTACAAGCCTGGCAGACCCAGTACTTC
CASSQDRVQAWQTQYF
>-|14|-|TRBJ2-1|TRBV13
TGTGCCAGCAGCTTAATGGGGGTTTACAATGAGCAGTTCTTC
CASSLMGVYNEQFF
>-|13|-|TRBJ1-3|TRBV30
TGTGCCTGGAGTGTGGGGTTTGGAAACACCATATATTTT
CAWSVGFGNTIYF
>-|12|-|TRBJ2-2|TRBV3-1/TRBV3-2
TGTGCCAGTCAAATGAACACCGGGGAGCTGTTTTTT
CASQMNTGELFF
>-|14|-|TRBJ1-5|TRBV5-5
TGTGCCAGCAGCGTAAGCGGGTCCGCTCAGCCCCAGCATTTT
CASSVSGSAQPQHF
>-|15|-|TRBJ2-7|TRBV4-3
TGCGCCAGCAGCCAAGATTGGGGAGAGGGCAACGAGCAGTACTTC
CASSQDWGEGNEQYF
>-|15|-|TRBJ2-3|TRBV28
TGTGCCAGCAGCTTAAGAGGTGGGGGCACAGATACGCAGTATTTT
CASSLRGGGTDTQYF
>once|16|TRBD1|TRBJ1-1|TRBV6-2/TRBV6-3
TGTGCCAGCAGCCCCCGGACGACAGGGATTAACACTGAAGCTTTCTTT
CASSPRTTGINTEAFF
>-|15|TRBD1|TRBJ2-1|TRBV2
TGTGCCAGCAGTGAAGGGGGAACAGGGGGGAATGAGCAGTTCTTC
CASSEGGTGGNEQFF
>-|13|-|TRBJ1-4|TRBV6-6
TGTGCCAGCAGTCCCACCCGGGGGGAAAAACTGTTTTTT
CASSPTRGEKLFF
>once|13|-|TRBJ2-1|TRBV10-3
TGTGCCATCACCCCGAGAGGGGAGAATGAGCAGTTCTTC
CAITPRGENEQFF
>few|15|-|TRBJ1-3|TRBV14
TGTGCCAGCAGCCGAGGACCGAACTCTGGAAACACCATATATTTT
CASSRGPNSGNTIYF
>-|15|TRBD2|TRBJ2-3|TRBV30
TGTGCCTGGAGTGGGGACTATACTAGCACAGATACGCAGTATTTT
CAWSGDYTSTDTQYF
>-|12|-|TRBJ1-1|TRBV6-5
TGTGCCGCCGGGAGGGGATTCACTGAAGCTTTCTTT
CAAGRGFTEAFF
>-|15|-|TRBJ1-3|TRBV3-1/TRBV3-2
TGTGCCAGCAGCCAAGTAGGCTTGAGAGGAAACACCATATATTTT
CASSQVGLRGNTIYF
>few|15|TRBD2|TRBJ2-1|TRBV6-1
TGTGCCAGCAGTGAAGGGACTAGCGGGGGCAATGAGCAGTTCTTC
CASSEGTSGGNEQFF
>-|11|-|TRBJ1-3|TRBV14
TGTGCCAGCAGCCTTGGAAACACCATATATTTT
CASSLGNTIYF
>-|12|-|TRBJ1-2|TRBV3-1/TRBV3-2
TGTGCCAGCAGCTTACCCGGGGAAGGCTACACCTTC
CASSLPGEGYTF
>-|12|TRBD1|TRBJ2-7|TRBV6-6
TGTGCCAGCAGAGACAGGGCCAACGAGCAGTACTTC
CASRDRANEQYF
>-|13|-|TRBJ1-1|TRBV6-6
TGTGCCAGCAGCCCGACGGCGAATTTTGTAGCTTTCTTT
CASSPTANFVAFF